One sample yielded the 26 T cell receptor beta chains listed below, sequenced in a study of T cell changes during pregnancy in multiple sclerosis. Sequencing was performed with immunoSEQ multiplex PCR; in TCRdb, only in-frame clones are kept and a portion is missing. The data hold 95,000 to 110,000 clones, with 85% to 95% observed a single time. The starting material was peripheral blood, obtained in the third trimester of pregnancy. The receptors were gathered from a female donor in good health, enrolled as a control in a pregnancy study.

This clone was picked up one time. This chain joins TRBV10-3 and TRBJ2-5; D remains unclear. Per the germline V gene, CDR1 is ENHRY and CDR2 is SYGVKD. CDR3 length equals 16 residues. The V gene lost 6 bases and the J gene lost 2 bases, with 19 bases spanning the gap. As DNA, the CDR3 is TGTGCCATCAGAGACCAGACACATGAGCTACAAGAGACCCAGTACTTC. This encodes CAIRDQTHELQETQYF.

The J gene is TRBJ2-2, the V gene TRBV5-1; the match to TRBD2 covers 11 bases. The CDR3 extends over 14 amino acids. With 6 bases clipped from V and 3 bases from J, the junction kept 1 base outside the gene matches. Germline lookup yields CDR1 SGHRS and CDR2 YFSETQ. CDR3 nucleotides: TGCGCCAGCACGGGACTAGCGGACACCGGGGAGCTGTTTTTT. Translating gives CASTGLADTGELFF.

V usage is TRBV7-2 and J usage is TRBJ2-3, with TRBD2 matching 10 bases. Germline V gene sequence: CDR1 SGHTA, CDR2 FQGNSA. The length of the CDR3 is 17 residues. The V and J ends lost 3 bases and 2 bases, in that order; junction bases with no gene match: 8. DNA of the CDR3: TGTGCCAGCAGCTTGGGGACTAGCGCGAACCCCACAGATACGCAGTATTTT. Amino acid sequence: CASSLGTSANPTDTQYF.

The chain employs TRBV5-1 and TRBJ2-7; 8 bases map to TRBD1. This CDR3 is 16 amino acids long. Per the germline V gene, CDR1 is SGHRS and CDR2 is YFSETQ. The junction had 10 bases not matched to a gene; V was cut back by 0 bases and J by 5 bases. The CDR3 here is CASSLELAGGVHEQYF. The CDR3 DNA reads TGCGCCAGCAGCTTGGAGTTGGCAGGGGGCGTCCACGAGCAGTACTTC.

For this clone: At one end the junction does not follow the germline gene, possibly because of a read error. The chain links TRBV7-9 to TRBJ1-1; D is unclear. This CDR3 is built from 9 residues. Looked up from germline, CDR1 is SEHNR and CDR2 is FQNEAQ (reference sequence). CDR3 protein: CASSPAYSF. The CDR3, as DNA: TGTGCCAGCAGCCCCGCCTATAGTTTT.

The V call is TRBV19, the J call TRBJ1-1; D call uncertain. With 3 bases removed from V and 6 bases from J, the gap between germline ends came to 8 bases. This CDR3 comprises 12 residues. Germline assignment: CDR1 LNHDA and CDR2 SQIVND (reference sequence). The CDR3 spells CASSIMRSEAFF. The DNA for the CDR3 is TGTGCCAGTAGTATTATGCGTTCTGAAGCTTTCTTT.

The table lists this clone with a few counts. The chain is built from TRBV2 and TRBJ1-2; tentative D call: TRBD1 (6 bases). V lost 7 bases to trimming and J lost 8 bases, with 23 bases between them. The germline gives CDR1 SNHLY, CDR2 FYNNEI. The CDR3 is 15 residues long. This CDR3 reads CASKNRAEIVGGYTF. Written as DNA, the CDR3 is TGTGCCAGCAAGAACAGGGCGGAGATAGTGGGGGGCTACACCTTC.

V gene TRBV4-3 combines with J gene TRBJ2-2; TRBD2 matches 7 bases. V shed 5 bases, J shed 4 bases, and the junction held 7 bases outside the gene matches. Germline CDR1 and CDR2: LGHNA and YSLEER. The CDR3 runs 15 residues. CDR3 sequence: CASSWGGVGTGELFF. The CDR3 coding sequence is TGCGCCAGCAGCTGGGGGGGAGTCGGCACCGGGGAGCTGTTTTTT.

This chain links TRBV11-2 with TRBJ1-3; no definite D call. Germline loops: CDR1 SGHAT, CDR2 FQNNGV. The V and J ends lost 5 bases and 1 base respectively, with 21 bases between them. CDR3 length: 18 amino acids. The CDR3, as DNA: TGTGCCAGCAGCCCCGGCCCCGGGAAGGTGACATCTGGAAACACCATATATTTT. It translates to CASSPGPGKVTSGNTIYF.

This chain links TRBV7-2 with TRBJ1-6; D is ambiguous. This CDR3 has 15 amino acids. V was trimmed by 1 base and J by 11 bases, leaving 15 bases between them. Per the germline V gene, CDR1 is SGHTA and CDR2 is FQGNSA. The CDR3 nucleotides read TGTGCCAGCAGCTTAGGACCAGAACGCGGGACACCCCTCCACTTT. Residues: CASSLGPERGTPLHF.

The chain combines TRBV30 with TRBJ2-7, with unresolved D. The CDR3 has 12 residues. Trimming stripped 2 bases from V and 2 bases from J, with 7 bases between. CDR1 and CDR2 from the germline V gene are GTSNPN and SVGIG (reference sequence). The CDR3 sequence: CAWSTVTYEQYF. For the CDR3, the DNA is TGTGCCTGGAGTACAGTCACCTACGAGCAGTACTTC. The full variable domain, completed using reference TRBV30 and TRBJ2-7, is SQTIHQWPATLVQPVGSPLSLECTVEGTSNPNLYWYRQAAGRGLQLLFYSVGIGQISSEVPQNLSASRPQDRQFILSSKKLLLSDSGFYLCAWSTVTYEQYFGPGTRLTVT.

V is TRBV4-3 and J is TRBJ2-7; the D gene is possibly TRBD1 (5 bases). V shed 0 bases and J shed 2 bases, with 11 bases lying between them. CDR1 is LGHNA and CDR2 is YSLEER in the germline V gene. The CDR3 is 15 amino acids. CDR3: CASSQDLQEPYEQYF. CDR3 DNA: TGCGCCAGCAGCCAAGATCTACAGGAGCCCTACGAGCAGTACTTC.

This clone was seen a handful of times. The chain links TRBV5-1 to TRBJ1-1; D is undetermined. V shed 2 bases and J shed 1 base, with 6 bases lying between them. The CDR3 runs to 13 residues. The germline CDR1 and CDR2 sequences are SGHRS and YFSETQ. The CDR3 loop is CASSFAGNTEAFF. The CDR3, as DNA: TGCGCCAGCAGCTTTGCGGGGAACACTGAAGCTTTCTTT.

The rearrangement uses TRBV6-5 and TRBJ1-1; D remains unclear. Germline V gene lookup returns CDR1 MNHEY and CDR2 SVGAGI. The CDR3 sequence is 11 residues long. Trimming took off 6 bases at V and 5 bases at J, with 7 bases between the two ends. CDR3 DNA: TGTGCCAGCAGATCGCGGACTGAAGCTTTCTTT. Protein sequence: CASRSRTEAFF.

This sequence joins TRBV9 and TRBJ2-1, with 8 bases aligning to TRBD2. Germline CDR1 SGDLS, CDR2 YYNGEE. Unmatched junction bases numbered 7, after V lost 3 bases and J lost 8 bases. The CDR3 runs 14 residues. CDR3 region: CASSASGLVHEQFF. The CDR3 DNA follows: TGTGCCAGCAGCGCATCGGGACTAGTCCATGAGCAGTTCTTC.

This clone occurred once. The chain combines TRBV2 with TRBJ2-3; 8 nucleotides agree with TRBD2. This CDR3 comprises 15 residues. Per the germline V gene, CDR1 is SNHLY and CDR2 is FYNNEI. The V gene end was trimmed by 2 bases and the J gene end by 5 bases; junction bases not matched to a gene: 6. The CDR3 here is CASSEIGGGGDTQYF. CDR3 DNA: TGTGCCAGCAGTGAAATCGGGGGGGGCGGAGATACGCAGTATTTT.

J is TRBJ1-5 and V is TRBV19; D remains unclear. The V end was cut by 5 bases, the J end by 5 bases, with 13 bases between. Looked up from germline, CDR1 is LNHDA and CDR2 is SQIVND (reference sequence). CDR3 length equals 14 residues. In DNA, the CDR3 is TGTGCCAGTAGTGGCCCCACGTATGATCAGCCCCAGCATTTT. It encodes CASSGPTYDQPQHF.

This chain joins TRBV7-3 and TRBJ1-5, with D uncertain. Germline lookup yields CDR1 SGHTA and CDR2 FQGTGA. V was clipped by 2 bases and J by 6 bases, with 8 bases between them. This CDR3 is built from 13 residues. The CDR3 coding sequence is TGTGCCAGCAGCTTATCTAATGGTCAGCCCCAGCATTTT. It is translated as CASSLSNGQPQHF.

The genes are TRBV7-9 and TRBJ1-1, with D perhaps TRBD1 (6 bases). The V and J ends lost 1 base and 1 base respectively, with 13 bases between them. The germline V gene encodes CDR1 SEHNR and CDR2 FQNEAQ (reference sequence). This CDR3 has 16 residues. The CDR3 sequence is CASSLELGTPNTEAFF. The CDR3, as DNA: TGTGCCAGCAGCTTAGAGTTGGGGACACCGAACACTGAAGCTTTCTTT.

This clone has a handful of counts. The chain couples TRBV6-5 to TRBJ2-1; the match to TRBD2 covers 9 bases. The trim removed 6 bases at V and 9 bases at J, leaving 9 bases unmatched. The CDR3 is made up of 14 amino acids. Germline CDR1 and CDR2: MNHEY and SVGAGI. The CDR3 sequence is CASRASGDLSEQFF. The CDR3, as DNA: TGTGCCAGCAGAGCTAGCGGGGATTTAAGTGAGCAGTTCTTC.

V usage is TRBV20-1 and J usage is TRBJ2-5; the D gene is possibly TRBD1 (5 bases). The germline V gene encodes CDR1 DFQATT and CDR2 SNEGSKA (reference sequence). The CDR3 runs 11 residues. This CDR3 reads CSLDNEETQYF. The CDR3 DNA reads TGCAGCTTGGACAACGAAGAGACCCAGTACTTC.

The CDR3 spells CASSLPGNSYNEQFF. CDR3 DNA: TGTGCCAGCAGCCTACCCGGGAACAGTTACAATGAGCAGTTCTTC. The rearrangement links TRBV14 to TRBJ2-1; TRBD2 might be the D (5 bases). The V gene lost 4 bases and the J gene lost 4 bases, with 14 bases spanning the gap. The CDR3 loop spans 15 amino acids. In germline, CDR1 is SGHDN, CDR2 FVKESK.

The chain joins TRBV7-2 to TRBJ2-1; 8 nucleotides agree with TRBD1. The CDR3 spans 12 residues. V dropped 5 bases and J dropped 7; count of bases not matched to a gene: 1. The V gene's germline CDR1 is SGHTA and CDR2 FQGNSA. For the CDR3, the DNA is TGTGCCAGCAGCAGGACAGGGAATGAGCAGTTCTTC. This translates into CASSRTGNEQFF.

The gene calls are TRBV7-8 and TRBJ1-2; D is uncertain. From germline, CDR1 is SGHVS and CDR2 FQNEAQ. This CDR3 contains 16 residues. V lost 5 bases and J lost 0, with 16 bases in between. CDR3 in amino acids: CASSPLSRTTNYGYTF. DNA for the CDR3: TGTGCCAGCAGCCCGCTCTCGAGAACGACTAACTATGGCTACACCTTC.

CDR3 protein: CASSQASYAGELFF. CDR3 nucleotide sequence: TGCGCCAGCAGCCAGGCTAGCTATGCCGGGGAGCTGTTTTTT. The V and J genes are TRBV4-3 and TRBJ2-2; tentatively, D is TRBD2 (5 bases). Trimming stripped 3 bases from V and 6 bases from J, with 11 bases between. This CDR3 region has 14 residues. CDR1 and CDR2 from the germline V gene are LGHNA and YSLEER.

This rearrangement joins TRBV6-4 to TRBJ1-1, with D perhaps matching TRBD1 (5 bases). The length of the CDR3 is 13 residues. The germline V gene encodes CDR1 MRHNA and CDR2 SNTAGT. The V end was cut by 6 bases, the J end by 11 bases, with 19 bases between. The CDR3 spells CASRREDTDYAFF. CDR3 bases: TGTGCCAGCAGAAGGGAGGACACAGATTACGCTTTCTTT.